This T cell receptor beta chain is from a study of cytomegalovirus exposure and HLA in healthy donors. Study results and caveats: Later analysis showed TCR association rates varying by HLA locus, highest for DRB1 and lowest for HLA-C. Presence/absence analyses assumed roughly uniform sequencing depth across donors. A later analysis reported that several of the most significant clusters appeared to be linked to common viral pathogens, among them Epstein-Barr virus. Based on reports, TCR beta sequences accurately predicted HLA-A and HLA-B alleles for most subjects.

The PCR was carried out with 60 Vbeta primers and 13 Jbeta primers. Here immunoSEQ multiplex PCR was the method, and the copy in TCRdb shows in-frame clones only, minus some. The repertoire holds fewer than 300,000 clones, with 80% as singletons. Deletions cut 2 bases from V and 5 bases from J, with 10 bases between. Germline values: CDR1 MNHEY, CDR2 SVGAGI. The CDR3 is made up of 14 amino acids. Remarks on this clone: Its antigen is undetermined.

The sequenced material came from PBMCs. The gene calls are TRBV6-5 and TRBJ1-5; possible D gene TRBD1, 6 bases. The TCR sequence derives from a girl between 2 and 10 years old in good health and CMV-seronegative. The CDR3 loop reads CASSYGQTDQPQHF. The CDR3 bases are TGTGCCAGCAGTTACGGACAGACTGATCAGCCCCAGCATTTT.